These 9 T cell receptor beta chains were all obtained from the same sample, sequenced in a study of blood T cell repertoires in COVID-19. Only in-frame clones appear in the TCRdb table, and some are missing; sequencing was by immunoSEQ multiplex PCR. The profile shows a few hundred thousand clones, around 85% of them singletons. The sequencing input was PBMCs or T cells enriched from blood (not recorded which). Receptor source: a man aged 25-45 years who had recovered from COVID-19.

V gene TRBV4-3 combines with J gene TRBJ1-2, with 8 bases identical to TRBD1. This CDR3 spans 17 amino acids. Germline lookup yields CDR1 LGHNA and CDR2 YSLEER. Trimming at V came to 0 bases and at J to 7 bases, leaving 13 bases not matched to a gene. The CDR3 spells CASSQDLEGRGLGGYTF. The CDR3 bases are TGCGCCAGCAGCCAAGATTTGGAGGGCAGGGGGCTAGGTGGCTACACCTTC.

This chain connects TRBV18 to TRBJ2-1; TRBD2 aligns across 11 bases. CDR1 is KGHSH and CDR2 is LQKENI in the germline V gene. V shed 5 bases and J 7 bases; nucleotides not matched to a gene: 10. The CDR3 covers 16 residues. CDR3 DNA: TGTGCCAGCTCAATTAGCGGGGGGGCCGATGGAAATGAGCAGTTCTTC. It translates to CASSISGGADGNEQFF. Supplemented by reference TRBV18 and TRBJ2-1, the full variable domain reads NAGVMQNPRHLVRRRGQEARLRCSPMKGHSHVYWYRQLPEEGLKFMVYLQKENIIDESGMPKERFSAEFPKEGPSILRIQQVVRGDSAAYFCASSISGGADGNEQFFGPGTRLTVL.

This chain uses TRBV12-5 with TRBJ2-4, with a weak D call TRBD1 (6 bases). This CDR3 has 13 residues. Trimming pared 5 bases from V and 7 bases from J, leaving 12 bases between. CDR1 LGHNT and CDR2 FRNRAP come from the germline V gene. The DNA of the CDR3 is TGTGCTAGTGGTAGTCTTACAGGGAACATTCAGTACTTC. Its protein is CASGSLTGNIQYF. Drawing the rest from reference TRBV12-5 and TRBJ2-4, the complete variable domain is DARVTQTPRHKVTEMGQEVTMRCQPILGHNTVFWYRQTMMQGLELLAYFRNRAPLDDSGMPKDRFSAEMPDATLATLKIQPSEPRDSAVYFCASGSLTGNIQYFGAGTRLSVL.

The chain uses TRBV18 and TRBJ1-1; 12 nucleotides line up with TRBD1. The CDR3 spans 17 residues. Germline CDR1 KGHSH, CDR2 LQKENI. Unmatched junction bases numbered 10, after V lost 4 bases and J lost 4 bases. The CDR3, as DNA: TGTGCCAGCTCACGATTGGGGACAGGGGGCATGTTCACTGAAGCTTTCTTT. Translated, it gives CASSRLGTGGMFTEAFF.

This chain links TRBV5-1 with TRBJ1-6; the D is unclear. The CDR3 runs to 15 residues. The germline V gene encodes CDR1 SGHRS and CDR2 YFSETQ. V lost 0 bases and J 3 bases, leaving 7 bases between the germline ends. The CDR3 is CASSLDSLYNSPLHF. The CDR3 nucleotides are TGCGCCAGCAGCTTGGACAGTCTCTATAATTCACCCCTCCACTTT.

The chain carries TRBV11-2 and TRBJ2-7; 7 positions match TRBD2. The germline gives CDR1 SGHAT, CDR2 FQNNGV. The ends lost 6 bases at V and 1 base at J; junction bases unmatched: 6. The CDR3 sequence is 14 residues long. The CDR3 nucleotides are TGTGCCAGCAGGGCCGGGGGACTATCCTACGAGCAGTACTTC. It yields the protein CASRAGGLSYEQYF.

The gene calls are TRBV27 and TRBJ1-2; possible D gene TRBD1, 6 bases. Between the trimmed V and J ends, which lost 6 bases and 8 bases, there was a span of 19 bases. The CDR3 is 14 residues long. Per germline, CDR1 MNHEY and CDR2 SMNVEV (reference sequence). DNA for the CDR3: TGTGCCAGCAGGCCCATCCGGGACACCGCCGGCTACACCTTC. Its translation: CASRPIRDTAGYTF.

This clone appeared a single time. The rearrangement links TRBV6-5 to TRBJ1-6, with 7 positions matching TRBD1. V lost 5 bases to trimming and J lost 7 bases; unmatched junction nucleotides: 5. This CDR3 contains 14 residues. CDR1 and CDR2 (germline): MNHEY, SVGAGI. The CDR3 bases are TGTGCCAGCAGTCCAAAGGGACAGAATTCACCCCTCCACTTT. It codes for CASSPKGQNSPLHF.

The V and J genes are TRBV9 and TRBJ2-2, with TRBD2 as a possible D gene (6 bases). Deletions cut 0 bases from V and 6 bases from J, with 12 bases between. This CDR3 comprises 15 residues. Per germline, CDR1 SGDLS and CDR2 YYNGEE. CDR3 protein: CASSVGLGDSGELFF. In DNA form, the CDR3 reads TGTGCCAGCAGCGTAGGTTTGGGGGACTCCGGGGAGCTGTTTTTT.